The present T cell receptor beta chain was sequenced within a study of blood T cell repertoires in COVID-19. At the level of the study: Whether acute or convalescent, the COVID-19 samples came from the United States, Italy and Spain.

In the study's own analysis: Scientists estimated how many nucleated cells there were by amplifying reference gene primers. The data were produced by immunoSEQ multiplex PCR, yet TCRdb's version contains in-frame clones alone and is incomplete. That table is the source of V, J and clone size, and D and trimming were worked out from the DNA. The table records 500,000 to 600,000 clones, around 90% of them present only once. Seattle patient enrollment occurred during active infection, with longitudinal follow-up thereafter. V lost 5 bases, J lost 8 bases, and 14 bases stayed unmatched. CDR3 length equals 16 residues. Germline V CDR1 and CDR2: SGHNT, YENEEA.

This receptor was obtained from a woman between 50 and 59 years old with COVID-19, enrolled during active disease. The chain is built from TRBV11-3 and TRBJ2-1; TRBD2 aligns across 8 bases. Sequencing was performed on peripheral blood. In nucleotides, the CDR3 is TGTGCCAGCAGCCCCGAAGGTGCGGGGGGCGGGGATGAGCAGTTCTTC. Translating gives CASSPEGAGGGDEQFF.